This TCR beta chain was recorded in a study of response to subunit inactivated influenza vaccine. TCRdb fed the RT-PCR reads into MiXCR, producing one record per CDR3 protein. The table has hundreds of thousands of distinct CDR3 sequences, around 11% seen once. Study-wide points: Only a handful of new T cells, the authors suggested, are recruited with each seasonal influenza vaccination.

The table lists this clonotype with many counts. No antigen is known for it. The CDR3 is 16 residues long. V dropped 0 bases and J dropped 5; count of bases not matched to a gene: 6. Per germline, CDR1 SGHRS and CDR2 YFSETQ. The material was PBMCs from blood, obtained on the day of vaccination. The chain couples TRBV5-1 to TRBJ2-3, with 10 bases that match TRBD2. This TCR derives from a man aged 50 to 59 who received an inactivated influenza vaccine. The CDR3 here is CASSLGSSGGGDTQYF. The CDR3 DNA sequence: TGCGCCAGCAGCTTGGGATCTAGCGGGGGTGGAGATACGCAGTATTTT.